Shown below are 22 T cell receptor beta chains from a single sample sequenced in a study of CD4 T cell repertoires in COVID-19. Using immunoSEQ multiplex PCR, the repertoire was profiled, and TCRdb retains in-frame clones only, with some absent. The sample includes under 30,000 clones, about 93% seen only once; the top ten take over 0.55%. No culture step preceded sequencing of the ex vivo isolated memory T cells. Sequenced material: circulating follicular helper CD4+ T cells (cTfh) from blood, taken before the COVID-19 pandemic. All receptors derive from a human donor who had COVID-19.

The genes are TRBV6-1 and TRBJ1-2; possibly TRBD1 for D (5 bases). The CDR3 runs to 14 residues. V lost 6 bases and J lost 8, with 19 bases in between. The germline gives CDR1 MNHNS, CDR2 SASEGT. The CDR3 spells CASSAYQGSQGYTF. CDR3 nucleotide sequence: TGTGCCAGCAGCGCATACCAGGGCTCCCAAGGCTACACCTTC.

V is TRBV4-2 and J is TRBJ2-1; TRBD2 aligns across 10 bases. This CDR3 is 17 amino acids long. The germline gives CDR1 LGHNA, CDR2 YNFKEQ. The V and J ends lost 2 bases and 5 bases, in that order; junction bases with no gene match: 9. The CDR3 sequence is CASSQQAAGGYDNEQFF. As DNA, the CDR3 is TGTGCCAGCAGCCAACAGGCAGCGGGAGGGTACGACAATGAGCAGTTCTTC.

The chain joins TRBV11-2 to TRBJ1-2, with a weak D call TRBD1 (5 bases). Germline V lookup: CDR1 SGHAT, CDR2 FQNNGV. The CDR3 has 15 residues. Trimming pared 3 bases from V and 0 bases from J, leaving 11 bases between. CDR3 protein: CASSFARGANYGYTF. The CDR3 DNA sequence: TGTGCCAGCAGCTTTGCGCGGGGGGCTAACTATGGCTACACCTTC.

This clone showed up just once. The V gene is TRBV25-1, the J gene TRBJ1-1; possible D gene TRBD1, 6 bases. Trimming stripped 6 bases from V and 2 bases from J, with 13 bases between. Germline loops: CDR1 MGHDK, CDR2 SYGVNS. The CDR3 spans 14 residues. CDR3 sequence: CASSQDRYNTEAFF. The CDR3 nucleotides read TGTGCCAGCAGCCAGGACAGATACAACACTGAAGCTTTCTTT.

The chain recombines TRBV18 with TRBJ2-3; D may be TRBD2 (6 bases). V lost 1 base, J lost 3 bases, and 14 bases lay in between. The CDR3 sequence is 16 residues long. Germline CDR1 and CDR2: KGHSH and LQKENI. The CDR3 spells CASSPLWGDGTDTQYF. As DNA, the CDR3 is TGTGCCAGCTCACCACTTTGGGGGGACGGGACAGATACGCAGTATTTT.

V is TRBV7-9 and J is TRBJ2-1, with 11 bases matching TRBD2. Germline V CDR1 and CDR2: SEHNR, FQNEAQ (reference sequence). V gave up 5 bases and J gave up 5 bases; unmatched junction bases: 8. This CDR3 is built from 16 residues. DNA for the CDR3: TGTGCCAGCAGCGCCCGCGGGACTAGCGGCAACAATGAGCAGTTCTTC. Residues: CASSARGTSGNNEQFF.

This chain joins TRBV19 and TRBJ1-1, with D perhaps TRBD1 (5 bases). The CDR3 consists of 16 residues. V shed 5 bases and J shed 3 bases, with 19 bases lying between them. In germline, CDR1 is LNHDA, CDR2 SQIVND (reference sequence). CDR3 sequence: CASSGARAPTDTEAFF. The CDR3 DNA reads as TGTGCCAGTAGTGGGGCCAGGGCGCCGACGGACACTGAAGCTTTCTTT.

J is TRBJ2-7 and V is TRBV11-2; TRBD1 aligns across 11 bases. CDR1 and CDR2 from the germline V gene are SGHAT and FQNNGV. After removal of 4 bases from V and 6 bases from J, the junction contained 8 bases not matched to a gene. This CDR3 comprises 15 residues. The CDR3 DNA reads TGTGCCAGCAGCTCCCAGGACAGGGGGCGGTTCGAGCAGTACTTC. Its translation: CASSSQDRGRFEQYF.

The chain employs TRBV11-2 and TRBJ2-5; TRBD1 aligns across 9 bases. The J call is in doubt because the DNA end fits TRBJ2-7 better. Germline CDR1 is SGHAT and CDR2 is FQNNGV. The CDR3 has 15 residues. The CDR3 nucleotides read TGTGCCAGCAGCTTAAATAGGGACAGGGAGTACGAGCAGTACTTC. Its translation is CASSLNRDREYEQYF.

The V gene is TRBV5-1, the J gene TRBJ2-2; 11 bases align to TRBD2. V dropped 0 bases and J dropped 4; count of bases not matched to a gene: 2. From germline, CDR1 is SGHRS and CDR2 YFSETQ. This CDR3 spans 16 amino acids. The CDR3 coding sequence is TGCGCCAGCAGCTTGGGGACTAGCGGGCGCACCGGGGAGCTGTTTTTT. It specifies CASSLGTSGRTGELFF.

This chain connects TRBV7-3 to TRBJ2-5, with TRBD1 matching 8 bases. CDR1 SGHTA and CDR2 FQGTGA come from the germline V gene. CDR3 length equals 15 residues. V lost 4 bases, J lost 4 bases, and 8 bases stayed unmatched. The CDR3 nucleotides are TGTGCCAGCAGCTCACCGACAGGGGTGCGAGAGACCCAGTACTTC. Translation: CASSSPTGVRETQYF. The full variable domain, completed using reference TRBV7-3 and TRBJ2-5, is GAGVSQTPSNKVTEKGKYVELRCDPISGHTALYWYRQSLGQGPEFLIYFQGTGAADDSGLPNDRFFAVRPEGSVSTLKIQRTERGDSAVYLCASSSPTGVRETQYFGPGTRLLVL.

V usage is TRBV6-5 and J usage is TRBJ1-3; tentatively, D is TRBD1 (6 bases). The CDR3 runs 15 residues. The V gene's germline CDR1 is MNHEY and CDR2 SVGAGI. V was cut by 5 bases and J by 0 bases, with 11 bases left in between. The CDR3 region has the DNA TGTGCCAGCAGTCGTGGACAGCGCTCTGGAAACACCATATATTTT. It yields the protein CASSRGQRSGNTIYF.

The chain is built from TRBV5-1 and TRBJ2-7, with TRBD2 identical over 14 bases. V lost 2 bases, J lost 6 bases, and 1 base stayed unmatched. There are 14 residues in the CDR3. Germline CDR1 is SGHRS and CDR2 is YFSETQ. This CDR3 reads CASSLGLAGGEQYF. The CDR3, as DNA: TGCGCCAGCAGCTTAGGACTAGCGGGAGGCGAGCAGTACTTC.

This clone was detected only once. The V call is TRBV19, the J call TRBJ1-1; 7 bases fit TRBD1. Germline V gene data show CDR1 as LNHDA and CDR2 as SQIVND (reference sequence). V gave up 7 bases and J gave up 2 bases; unmatched junction bases: 10. The CDR3 length is 15 residues. The CDR3 loop reads CASTAGGQINTEAFF. The CDR3 DNA sequence: TGTGCCAGTACAGCAGGGGGACAGATAAACACTGAAGCTTTCTTT. The full variable domain, completed using reference TRBV19 and TRBJ1-1, is DGGITQSPKYLFRKEGQNVTLSCEQNLNHDAMYWYRQDPGQGLRLIYYSQIVNDFQKGDIAEGYSVSREKKESFPLTVTSAQKNPTAFYLCASTAGGQINTEAFFGQGTRLTVV.

The rearrangement links TRBV4-2 to TRBJ1-2; D unclear. Germline V lookup: CDR1 LGHNA, CDR2 YNFKEQ. The CDR3 has 14 amino acids. The V end lost 1 base, the J end lost 2 bases, and 8 bases lay between the germline ends. CDR3 region: CASSQGSENYGYTF. CDR3 coding DNA: TGTGCCAGCAGCCAAGGGTCGGAGAACTATGGCTACACCTTC.

The V and J genes are TRBV18 and TRBJ2-1, with TRBD2 matching 9 bases. The CDR3 has 16 residues. The germline V gene has CDR1 KGHSH and CDR2 LQKENI. V dropped 0 bases and J dropped 7; count of bases not matched to a gene: 7. CDR3 nucleotides: TGTGCCAGCTCACCACCTATGGCGGGAGGGCGGAATGAGCAGTTCTTC. Encoded protein: CASSPPMAGGRNEQFF.

CDR3 DNA sequence: TGTGCCACTTATGCAGGACAGGGGAGAGAGCAGTACTTC. It codes for CATYAGQGREQYF. The rearrangement joins TRBV28 to TRBJ2-7, with 9 nucleotides matching TRBD1. The V gene's germline CDR1 is MDHEN and CDR2 SYDVKM. Losses at the gene ends were 10 bases for V and 7 bases for J; bases not matched to a gene: 11. The CDR3 contains 13 residues.

V usage is TRBV5-4 and J usage is TRBJ2-2, with TRBD1 matching over 7 bases. J was trimmed by 6 bases and V by 2 bases; bases with no gene match: 7. CDR1 is SGHNT and CDR2 is YYREEE in the germline V gene (reference sequence). CDR3 length: 15 residues. The CDR3: CASSLDRARAGELFF. For the CDR3, the DNA is TGTGCCAGCAGCTTAGACAGGGCAAGGGCCGGGGAGCTGTTTTTT.

V usage is TRBV11-2 and J usage is TRBJ1-2; tentatively, D is TRBD1 (6 bases). V was clipped by 7 bases and J by 4 bases, with 22 bases between them. Germline values: CDR1 SGHAT, CDR2 FQNNGV. This CDR3 is 16 amino acids long. This chain's CDR3 is CASKQDQGPDSYGYTF. The DNA of the CDR3 is TGTGCCAGCAAACAAGACCAGGGGCCGGACTCCTATGGCTACACCTTC.

This rearrangement joins TRBV11-3 to TRBJ2-2; possible D gene TRBD2, 5 bases. Trimming removed 4 bases from V and 8 bases from J, with 8 bases in between. The CDR3 totals 12 residues. Germline-derived CDR1 and CDR2 are SGHNT and YENEEA. CDR3 protein: CASSSEGGELFF. CDR3 nucleotide sequence: TGTGCCAGCAGCTCCGAGGGAGGGGAGCTGTTTTTT.

In this sample, this clone turned up once. This chain joins TRBV7-8 and TRBJ1-2, with 7 bases aligning to TRBD1. Per the germline V gene, CDR1 is SGHVS and CDR2 is FQNEAQ. The CDR3 consists of 14 residues. V was clipped by 4 bases and J by 5 bases; unmatched bases: 7. As DNA, the CDR3 is TGTGCCAGCAGCTGGGGACAGACCAATTATGGCTACACCTTC. It specifies CASSWGQTNYGYTF.

The chain carries TRBV5-4 and TRBJ2-1; 7 bases align to TRBD2. CDR1 is SGHNT, CDR2 YYREEE, per germline (reference sequence). V trimming: 1 base; J trimming: 10 bases; junction bases outside the gene matches: 5. This CDR3 comprises 13 residues. For the CDR3, the DNA is TGTGCCAGCAGCTTGAGGGCTAGCGGAGAGCAGTTCTTC. This codes for CASSLRASGEQFF.